One and the same sample provided the 8 T cell receptor beta chains below, sequenced in a study of blood T cell repertoires in COVID-19. Using immunoSEQ multiplex PCR, the repertoire was profiled, and TCRdb retains in-frame clones only, with some absent. Of approximately 80,000 clones listed, around 90% were seen once; the top ten hold around a tenth. Material for sequencing was peripheral blood. The receptors shown here come from a human donor in a cohort sampled during active COVID-19.

This sequence joins TRBV4-1 and TRBJ2-5; 8 positions match TRBD1. The germline CDR1 and CDR2 sequences are MGHRA and YSYEKL. V gave up 2 bases and J gave up 1 base; unmatched junction bases: 9. This CDR3 has 17 residues. The CDR3 loop is CASSQSLAGQAQETQYF. CDR3 nucleotide sequence: TGCGCCAGCAGCCAATCCCTGGCGGGACAGGCCCAAGAGACCCAGTACTTC.

The CDR3 DNA follows: TGTGCCAGCAGTGATACGACTGGTAGCACAGATACGCAGTATTTT. It encodes CASSDTTGSTDTQYF. The chain recombines TRBV2 with TRBJ2-3; no clear D. V was cut by 3 bases and J by 0 bases, with 10 bases left in between. This CDR3 region has 15 residues. From germline, CDR1 is SNHLY and CDR2 FYNNEI.

The chain carries TRBV10-2 and TRBJ2-4; TRBD1 matches at 10 bases. Germline V CDR1 and CDR2: WSHSY, SAAADI. The CDR3 runs 16 residues. Germline trimming cut 4 bases from V and 7 bases from J; bases unmatched to any gene: 10. Here the CDR3 DNA reads TGCGCCAGCAGTGGGGGGACAGGGGTCGGAATGAACATTCAGTACTTC. Protein product: CASSGGTGVGMNIQYF.

The CDR3 DNA is TGTGCCAGCAGCTCGACAGGGGCGGACATTCAGTACTTC. This encodes CASSSTGADIQYF. The genes are TRBV5-4 and TRBJ2-4; TRBD1 matches at 8 bases. Germline assignment: CDR1 SGHNT and CDR2 YYREEE (reference sequence). The ends lost 3 bases at V and 8 bases at J; junction bases unmatched: 4. The CDR3 is made up of 13 amino acids.

V usage is TRBV9 and J usage is TRBJ1-1; 8 nucleotides agree with TRBD1. The CDR3 runs to 16 residues. J gave up 1 base and V 0 bases, and 5 bases lay outside the gene matches. The germline V gene encodes CDR1 SGDLS and CDR2 YYNGEE. The CDR3 reads CASSVGVTGANTEAFF. The DNA for the CDR3 is TGTGCCAGCAGCGTAGGGGTGACAGGGGCGAACACTGAAGCTTTCTTT.

The CDR3 here is CASSVQGAGEKLFF. CDR3 coding DNA: TGTGCCAGCAGCGTACAGGGGGCGGGGGAAAAACTGTTTTTT. V gene TRBV7-6 combines with J gene TRBJ1-4, with 9 bases identical to TRBD1. Germline lookup yields CDR1 SGHVS and CDR2 FNYEAQ. Unmatched junction bases numbered 6, after V lost 5 bases and J lost 8 bases. This CDR3 spans 14 amino acids.

The CDR3 reads CSVSGVNTEAFF. Here the CDR3 DNA reads TGCAGCGTTTCGGGGGTGAACACTGAAGCTTTCTTT. This chain links TRBV29-1 with TRBJ1-1, with a weak D call TRBD1 (5 bases). The CDR3 loop spans 12 amino acids. Trimming took 5 bases from V and 0 from J, leaving 7 bases between them. Germline V gene lookup returns CDR1 SQVTM and CDR2 ANQGSEA.

The chain uses TRBV3-1 (or the pseudogene TRBV3-2) and TRBJ1-2, with D possibly matching TRBD1 (6 bases). Germline CDR1 and CDR2: LGHDT and YNNKEL (reference sequence). The V end was cut by 1 base, the J end by 4 bases, with 25 bases between. The CDR3 consists of 19 residues. This CDR3 reads CASSQVRWATGRGSYGYTF. The CDR3 DNA follows: TGTGCCAGCAGCCAAGTTAGGTGGGCCACAGGGAGGGGTAGCTATGGCTACACCTTC.